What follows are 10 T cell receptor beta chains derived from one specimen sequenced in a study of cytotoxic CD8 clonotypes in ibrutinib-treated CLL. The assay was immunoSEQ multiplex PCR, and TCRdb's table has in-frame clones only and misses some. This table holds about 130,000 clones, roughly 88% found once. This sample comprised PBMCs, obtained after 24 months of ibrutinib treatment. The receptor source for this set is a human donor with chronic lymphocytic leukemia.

CDR3 bases: TGTGCCAGCAGATCTCTCCGGGACAGGGGTAACTATGGCTACACCTTC. It yields the protein CASRSLRDRGNYGYTF. The J gene is TRBJ1-2, the V gene TRBV11-2, with 10 nucleotides matching TRBD1. The trim removed 6 bases at V and 1 base at J, leaving 8 bases unmatched. The germline gives CDR1 SGHAT, CDR2 FQNNGV. The CDR3 length is 16 residues. Full variable domain (remainder filled in from reference TRBV11-2 and TRBJ1-2): EAGVAQSPRYKIIEKRQSVAFWCNPISGHATLYWYQQILGQGPKLLIQFQNNGVVDDSQLPKDRFSAERLKGVDSTLKIQPAKLEDSAVYLCASRSLRDRGNYGYTFGSGTRLTVV.

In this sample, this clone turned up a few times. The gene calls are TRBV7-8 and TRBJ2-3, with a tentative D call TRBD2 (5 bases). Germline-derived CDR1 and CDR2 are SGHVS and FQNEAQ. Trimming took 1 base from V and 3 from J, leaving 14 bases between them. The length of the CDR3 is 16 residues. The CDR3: CASSLEEAGTTDTQYF. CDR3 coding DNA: TGTGCCAGCAGCTTAGAGGAGGCAGGCACAACAGATACGCAGTATTTT. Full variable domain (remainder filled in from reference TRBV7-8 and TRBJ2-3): GAGVSQSPRYKVAKRGQDVALRCDPISGHVSLFWYQQALGQGPEFLTYFQNEAQLDKSGLPSDRFFAERPEGSVSTLKIQRTQQEDSAVYLCASSLEEAGTTDTQYFGPGTRLTVL.

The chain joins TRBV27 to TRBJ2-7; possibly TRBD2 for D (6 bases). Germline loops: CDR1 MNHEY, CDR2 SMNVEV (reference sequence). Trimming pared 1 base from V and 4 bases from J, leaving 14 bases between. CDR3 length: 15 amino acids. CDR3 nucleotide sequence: TGTGCCAGCAGTTTATTCGGGAGAGGCGGATACGAGCAGTACTTC. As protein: CASSLFGRGGYEQYF.

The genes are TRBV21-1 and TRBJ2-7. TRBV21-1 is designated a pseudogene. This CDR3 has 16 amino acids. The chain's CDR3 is CASDGTVTNYCYEQYF. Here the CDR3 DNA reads TGTGCCAGCGATGGAACAGTGACAAACTATTGCTACGAGCAGTACTTC.

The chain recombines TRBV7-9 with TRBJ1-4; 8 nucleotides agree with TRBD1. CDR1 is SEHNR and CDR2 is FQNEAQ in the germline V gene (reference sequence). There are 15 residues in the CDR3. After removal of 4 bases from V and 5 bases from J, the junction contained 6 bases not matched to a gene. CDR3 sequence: CASSSGTGRNEKLFF. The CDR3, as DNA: TGTGCCAGCAGCTCTGGGACAGGCCGGAATGAAAAACTGTTTTTT.

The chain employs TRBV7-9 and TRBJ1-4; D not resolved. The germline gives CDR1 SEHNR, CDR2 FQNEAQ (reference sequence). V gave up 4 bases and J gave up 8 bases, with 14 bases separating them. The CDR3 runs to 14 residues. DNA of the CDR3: TGTGCCAGCAGCTCATCGGGGTACGGGGAAAAACTGTTTTTT. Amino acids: CASSSSGYGEKLFF.

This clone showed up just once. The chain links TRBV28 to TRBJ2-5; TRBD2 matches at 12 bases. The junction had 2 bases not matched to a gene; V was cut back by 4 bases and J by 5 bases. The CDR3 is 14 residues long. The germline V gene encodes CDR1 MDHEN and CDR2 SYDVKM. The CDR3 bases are TGTGCCAGCAGTTCTAGCGGGGGGGCGGAGACCCAGTACTTC. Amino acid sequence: CASSSSGGAETQYF.

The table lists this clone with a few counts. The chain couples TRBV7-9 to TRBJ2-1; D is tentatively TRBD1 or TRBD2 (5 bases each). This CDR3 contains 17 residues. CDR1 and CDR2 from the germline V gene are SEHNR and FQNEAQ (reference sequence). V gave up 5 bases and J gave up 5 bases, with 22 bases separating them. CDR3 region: CASSLGRLAELHNEQFF. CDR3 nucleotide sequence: TGTGCCAGCAGCCTGGGGCGCCTAGCCGAACTACACAATGAGCAGTTCTTC.

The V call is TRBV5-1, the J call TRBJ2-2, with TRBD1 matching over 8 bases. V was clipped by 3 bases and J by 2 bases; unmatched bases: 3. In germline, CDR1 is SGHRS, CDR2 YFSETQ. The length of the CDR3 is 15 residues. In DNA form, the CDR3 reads TGCGCCAGCAGCTGGGGACAGGCCAACACCGGGGAGCTGTTTTTT. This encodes CASSWGQANTGELFF.

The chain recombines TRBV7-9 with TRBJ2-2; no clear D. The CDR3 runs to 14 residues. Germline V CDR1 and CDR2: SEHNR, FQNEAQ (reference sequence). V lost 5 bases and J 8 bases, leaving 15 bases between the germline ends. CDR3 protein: CASSQESPWGELFF. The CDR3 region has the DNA TGTGCCAGCAGCCAAGAGAGTCCATGGGGGGAGCTGTTTTTT.